Presented here are 18 T cell receptor beta chains from one specimen sequenced in a study of beta chain features in type 1 diabetes (dated by TCRdb to the late 2010s). The library relied on the immunoSEQ multiplex PCR assay. The entire amount of isolated RNA was reverse transcribed using the High Capacity cDNA Reverse Transcription Kit, so the sequenced TCRB transcripts were expressed ones. In its TCRdb copy, this immuneACCESS table keeps in-frame sequences only and misses some clones. Where compared with another copy, unresolved V genes explain less than half of these, and the others have no known cause. A total of 640,000 or so clones appear in this sample, around 15% of them only once. The top ten constitute approximately 0.042% of the sample. General findings and caveats noted by the study authors: Type 1 diabetes patients showed a moderate but significant shortening of TCRB CDR3 length in all four CD4+ subsets.

Their recognized antigens are unknown. The sample taken for sequencing was naive CD4+ T cells from blood. The cell subset or site label of this sample denotes: true naive CD4+ T cells. All receptors derive from a man younger than 35 with type 1 diabetes.

The sample holds a few counts of this clone. The chain carries TRBV5-4 and TRBJ1-5; D is perhaps TRBD1 (5 bases). V was pared by 2 bases and J by 0 bases, with 6 bases between. The CDR3 is 14 amino acids. Germline V gene data show CDR1 as SGHNT and CDR2 as YYREEE (reference sequence). The CDR3 DNA reads as TGTGCCAGCAGCTTACAGGCTAGCAATCAGCCCCAGCATTTT. This codes for CASSLQASNQPQHF.

This clone was counted a few times. In DNA form, the CDR3 reads TGTGCCATCAGCCCGACTAGCGGGATCCCCAATGAGCAGTTCTTC. Amino acids: CAISPTSGIPNEQFF. This chain joins TRBV10-3 and TRBJ2-1, with 11 positions matching TRBD2. Trimming took 6 bases from V and 6 from J; bases not matched to a gene: 7. In germline, CDR1 is ENHRY, CDR2 SYGVKD. This CDR3 spans 15 amino acids.

This chain links TRBV6-5 with TRBJ1-1; 7 bases agree with TRBD1. Germline V gives CDR1 MNHEY, CDR2 SVGAGI. Trimming at V came to 7 bases and at J to 0 bases, leaving 8 bases not matched to a gene. The length of the CDR3 is 15 residues. The CDR3 here is CASIPGQFMNTEAFF. CDR3 bases: TGTGCCAGCATTCCGGGACAGTTCATGAACACTGAAGCTTTCTTT.

This clone was seen more than once but under ten times. This chain links TRBV5-4 with TRBJ1-5; TRBD1 matches 9 bases. The ends lost 4 bases at V and 6 bases at J; junction bases unmatched: 8. CDR3 size: 15 residues. Germline lookup yields CDR1 SGHNT and CDR2 YYREEE (reference sequence). The CDR3 sequence: CASSMGQGLSQPQHF. The CDR3, as DNA: TGTGCCAGCAGCATGGGACAGGGACTAAGTCAGCCCCAGCATTTT.

The J gene is TRBJ1-5, the V gene TRBV6-5, with D perhaps matching TRBD1 (6 bases). CDR1 and CDR2 from the germline V gene are MNHEY and SVGAGI. V was shortened by 6 bases and J by 0 bases, with 12 bases between the two germline ends. The CDR3 length is 15 residues. CDR3: CASRLQGHSNQPQHF. CDR3 sequence (DNA): TGTGCCAGCAGGTTACAGGGACATAGCAATCAGCCCCAGCATTTT.

The chain is built from TRBV2 and TRBJ2-2, with D possibly TRBD1 on 5 matching bases. V lost 5 bases to trimming and J lost 1 base, with 8 bases between them. The CDR3 is made up of 14 amino acids. CDR1 is SNHLY, CDR2 FYNNEI, per germline. The CDR3 reads CASSWGRNTGELFF. The CDR3 region has the DNA TGTGCCAGCAGTTGGGGCCGGAACACCGGGGAGCTGTTTTTT.

This clone turned up a few times. V gene TRBV27 combines with J gene TRBJ2-7, with D possibly TRBD1 on 5 matching bases. In germline, CDR1 is MNHEY, CDR2 SMNVEV (reference sequence). V lost 4 bases to trimming and J lost 0 bases, with 16 bases between them. The CDR3 consists of 16 residues. The CDR3 loop reads CASSSGQGTASYEQYF. The CDR3 coding sequence is TGTGCCAGCAGTTCAGGTCAGGGCACAGCCTCCTACGAGCAGTACTTC.

V and J are TRBV2 and TRBJ1-5; D might be TRBD1 (5 bases). Trimming cost V 3 bases and J 9 bases, with 15 bases left between them. There are 14 residues in the CDR3. Germline-derived CDR1 and CDR2 are SNHLY and FYNNEI. This chain's CDR3 is CASSDGRGRPPQHF. Here the CDR3 DNA reads TGTGCCAGCAGTGACGGGAGGGGTAGGCCGCCCCAGCATTTT. The complete variable domain, with remaining parts taken from reference TRBV2 and TRBJ1-5, reads EPEVTQTPSHQVTQMGQEVILRCVPISNHLYFYWYRQILGQKVEFLVSFYNNEISEKSEIFDDQFSVERPDGSNFTLKIRSTKLEDSAMYFCASSDGRGRPPQHFGDGTRLSIL.

There are a few counts of this clone. The chain is built from TRBV9 and TRBJ2-3; 8 positions match TRBD2. The V gene's germline CDR1 is SGDLS and CDR2 YYNGEE. The junction had 9 bases not matched to a gene; V was cut back by 7 bases and J by 2 bases. CDR3 length equals 15 residues. This CDR3 reads CASGAGAVNTDTQYF. The CDR3 region has the DNA TGTGCCAGCGGAGCGGGGGCGGTTAACACAGATACGCAGTATTTT.

In its sample, this clone was seen a few times. V and J are TRBV30 and TRBJ1-1; 8 bases are shared with TRBD1. The length of the CDR3 is 13 residues. Germline loops: CDR1 GTSNPN, CDR2 SVGIG (reference sequence). Trimming took 5 bases from V and 4 from J; bases not matched to a gene: 6. CDR3 region: CAWEGQGPTEAFF. In DNA form, the CDR3 reads TGTGCCTGGGAAGGACAGGGTCCCACTGAAGCTTTCTTT.

This chain uses TRBV30 with TRBJ1-1; D unclear. This CDR3 region has 13 residues. Looked up from germline, CDR1 is GTSNPN and CDR2 is SVGIG (reference sequence). The ends were cut back, 6 bases at V and 12 bases at J, with 23 bases in the middle. The CDR3 loop reads CACSPTLGLGPFF. CDR3 nucleotide sequence: TGTGCCTGTTCTCCGACATTGGGTCTCGGCCCTTTCTTT.

This clone was seen a handful of times. CDR3 amino acids: CASSAPGAASSYEQYF. CDR3 DNA sequence: TGTGCCAGCAGTGCCCCCGGGGCGGCGAGCTCCTACGAGCAGTACTTC. This chain joins TRBV25-1 and TRBJ2-7; D could derive from TRBD1 or TRBD2 (5 bases each). The CDR3 runs 16 residues. Germline V gives CDR1 MGHDK, CDR2 SYGVNS. V lost 4 bases and J 0 bases, leaving 16 bases between the germline ends.

This clone was detected a few times. V and J are TRBV5-1 and TRBJ2-5; TRBD1 is a possible D gene (6 bases). Looked up from germline, CDR1 is SGHRS and CDR2 is YFSETQ. The CDR3 is made up of 15 amino acids. Between the trimmed V and J ends, which lost 0 bases and 3 bases, there was a span of 12 bases. The CDR3 region has the DNA TGCGCCAGCAGCTTGGTCCTGGGGGCGGAAGAGACCCAGTACTTC. Translated, it gives CASSLVLGAEETQYF.

This clone appeared a few times. The chain joins TRBV25-1 to TRBJ2-7; TRBD1 matches 11 bases. Trimming removed 3 bases from V and 7 bases from J; junction bases left unmatched: 11. Per germline, CDR1 MGHDK and CDR2 SYGVNS. The CDR3 sequence is 16 residues long. The CDR3 region is CASSESPGTGGWEQYF. In DNA, the CDR3 is TGTGCCAGCAGTGAGTCTCCCGGGACAGGGGGATGGGAGCAGTACTTC.

The rearrangement joins TRBV18 to TRBJ2-5; 14 positions match TRBD2. The V and J ends lost 6 bases and 5 bases, in that order; junction bases with no gene match: 5. Germline V gene lookup returns CDR1 KGHSH and CDR2 LQKENI. The CDR3 covers 15 residues. This CDR3 reads CASSPGLAGDETQYF. The CDR3 coding sequence is TGTGCCAGCTCCCCGGGACTAGCGGGAGATGAGACCCAGTACTTC.

The gene calls are TRBV6-5 and TRBJ1-2, with TRBD1 matching 7 bases. CDR3 size: 15 residues. Trimming at V came to 2 bases and at J to 5 bases, leaving 8 bases not matched to a gene. The V gene's germline CDR1 is MNHEY and CDR2 SVGAGI. The CDR3 bases are TGTGCCAGCAGTTACCTGGGGGCCAGGGGGTATGGCTACACCTTC. The encoded protein is CASSYLGARGYGYTF.

The chain has TRBV27 and TRBJ1-2; 7 nucleotides match TRBD1. CDR3 length: 13 amino acids. V lost 3 bases to trimming and J lost 8 bases; unmatched junction nucleotides: 6. Looked up from germline, CDR1 is MNHEY and CDR2 is SMNVEV (reference sequence). Written as DNA, the CDR3 is TGTGCCAGCAGTTTCGAGGGGGCGCTCGGCTACACCTTC. The encoded protein is CASSFEGALGYTF.

The chain couples TRBV7-2 to TRBJ2-1; TRBD2 might be the D (5 bases). The germline CDR1 and CDR2 sequences are SGHTA and FQGNSA. The CDR3 length is 17 residues. The V end lost 5 bases, the J end lost 1 base, and 18 bases lay between the germline ends. CDR3 amino acids: CASSELSGTESYNEQFF. As DNA, the CDR3 is TGTGCCAGCAGCGAATTGAGCGGCACGGAATCCTACAATGAGCAGTTCTTC.